Each of the 12 T cell receptor beta chains below was sequenced from the same sample in a study of blood T cells in healthy people across ages. Through a sample-barcoded 5' primer and a J-beta primer mix, a second PCR was run for roughly 7 to 12 cycles. TCRdb passed the 5' RACE reads through MiXCR, listing each CDR3 protein once. The sample lists 800,000 or so distinct CDR3 sequences, around 25% occurring once. A further study also used this sample, focusing on T cells of mothers and their children.

The sequenced material came from blood. The receptors come from a boy aged 5-17 years in good health.

This clonotype was detected a few times. This chain links TRBV12-3 or TRBV12-4 with TRBJ2-5; D gene uncertain. V was trimmed by 3 bases and J by 1 base, leaving 9 bases between them. The CDR3 runs 14 residues. DNA for the CDR3: TGTGCCAGCAGTTTGCAGCCGACCCAAGAGACCCAGTACTTC. Protein product: CASSLQPTQETQYF.

The rearrangement joins TRBV20-1 to TRBJ2-7; TRBD1 agrees at 9 bases. V lost 0 bases, J lost 2 bases, and 11 bases stayed unmatched. The CDR3 totals 17 residues. The germline V gene has CDR1 DFQATT and CDR2 SNEGSKA (reference sequence). The CDR3 loop is CSAREIERDRAPYEQYF. CDR3 nucleotides: TGCAGTGCTAGAGAGATCGAGAGGGACAGGGCCCCCTACGAGCAGTACTTC.

The V gene is TRBV6-2 or TRBV6-3, the J gene TRBJ1-5; D gene unclear. In germline, CDR1 is MNHEY, CDR2 SVGEGT. V dropped 1 base and J dropped 1 base, with 8 bases sitting between them. The CDR3 is 15 amino acids. The CDR3 protein is CASSYLSGSNQPQHF. DNA for the CDR3: TGTGCCAGCAGTTACTTGTCTGGGAGCAATCAGCCCCAGCATTTT.

V and J are TRBV29-1 and TRBJ2-1; D is uncertain. Trimming cost V 5 bases and J 2 bases, with 10 bases left between them. There are 13 residues in the CDR3. Germline-derived CDR1 and CDR2 are SQVTM and ANQGSEA. CDR3 sequence: CSVRRLAYNEQFF. As DNA, the CDR3 is TGCAGCGTTCGTCGGTTGGCCTACAATGAGCAGTTCTTC.

This clonotype appeared a few times. This chain joins TRBV12-3 or TRBV12-4 and TRBJ2-1, with TRBD2 matching over 15 bases. The CDR3 runs to 15 residues. Trimming removed 4 bases from V and 9 bases from J; junction bases left unmatched: 4. The CDR3 nucleotides read TGTGCCAGCAGTTCCGGGACTAGCGGGAGGCTTGAGCAGTTCTTC. Its translation: CASSSGTSGRLEQFF.

CDR3 bases: TGTGCCAGCTCTCTCCTTAGGACTGGGGGACAAGAGACCCAGTACTTC. It is translated as CASSLLRTGGQETQYF. The chain uses TRBV18 and TRBJ2-1, with D possibly being TRBD1 or TRBD2 (5 bases each). The end of the DNA is better explained by TRBJ2-5, so the J call may be wrong. The germline V gene encodes CDR1 KGHSH and CDR2 LQKENI. The CDR3 spans 16 residues.

The DNA for the CDR3 is TGTGCCAGCAGCCCCGGGGTCCGAAGGATCACTAATGAAAAACTGTTTTTT. It specifies CASSPGVRRITNEKLFF. The chain couples TRBV7-9 to TRBJ1-4; no clear D. The V gene lost 5 bases and the J gene lost 2 bases, with 18 bases spanning the gap. The CDR3 is 17 amino acids. CDR1 and CDR2 from the germline V gene are SEHNR and FQNEAQ (reference sequence). The full variable domain, in which reference TRBV7-9 and TRBJ1-4 provide the parts outside the CDR3, is DTGVSQNPRHKITKRGQNVTFRCDPISEHNRLYWYRQTLGQGPEFLTYFQNEAQLEKSRLLSDRFSAERPKGSFSTLEIQRTEQGDSAMYLCASSPGVRRITNEKLFFGSGTQLSVL.

This clonotype has just a few counts. This sequence joins TRBV30 and TRBJ1-5; 9 bases match TRBD1. CDR1 GTSNPN and CDR2 SVGIG come from the germline V gene (reference sequence). V lost 3 bases and J lost 7; bases outside the gene matches: 7. The CDR3 length is 14 residues. CDR3 nucleotides: TGTGCCTGGAGCGCCGGGACAGGGTGGCAGCCCCAGCATTTT. Translating it yields CAWSAGTGWQPQHF.

This clonotype was picked up a small number of times. One junction end does not reproduce the germline sequence, and a read error may be involved. V is TRBV7-7 and J is TRBJ2-1; maybe TRBD1 (5 bases). The J call may be incorrect, as the DNA end agrees better with TRBJ2-5. The CDR3 extends over 14 amino acids. The germline V gene encodes CDR1 SSHAT and CDR2 FNYEAQ (reference sequence). The CDR3 DNA is TGTGCTAGCAGCTTAGCAGGGCCAGAAGAGACCCAGTACTTC. It codes for CASSLAGPEETQYF.

This clonotype was counted at least ten times. V is TRBV5-1 and J is TRBJ1-1; TRBD1 matches 7 bases. Germline-derived CDR1 and CDR2 are SGHRS and YFSETQ. Trimming removed 2 bases from V and 4 bases from J; junction bases left unmatched: 5. This CDR3 has 14 residues. The CDR3 sequence is CASSLTGVGTEAFF. The CDR3 coding sequence is TGCGCCAGCAGCTTAACAGGGGTAGGCACTGAAGCTTTCTTT.

This clonotype was observed a handful of times. The rearrangement joins TRBV4-2 to TRBJ2-6; D ambiguous. The length of the CDR3 is 16 residues. V was cut by 3 bases and J by 4 bases, with 13 bases left in between. Germline assignment: CDR1 LGHNA and CDR2 YNFKEQ. CDR3 in DNA: TGTGCCAGCAGCCACGACACCCCTCTGGGGGCCAACGTCCTGACTTTC. This sequence encodes CASSHDTPLGANVLTF.

The chain uses TRBV7-2 and TRBJ1-1, with D uncertain. V was shortened by 1 base and J by 12 bases, with 15 bases between the two germline ends. There are 13 residues in the CDR3. Per germline, CDR1 SGHTA and CDR2 FQGNSA. The CDR3 nucleotides read TGTGCCAGCAGCTTAGTGCTACAGCCAGAAACTTTCTTT. This translates into CASSLVLQPETFF.